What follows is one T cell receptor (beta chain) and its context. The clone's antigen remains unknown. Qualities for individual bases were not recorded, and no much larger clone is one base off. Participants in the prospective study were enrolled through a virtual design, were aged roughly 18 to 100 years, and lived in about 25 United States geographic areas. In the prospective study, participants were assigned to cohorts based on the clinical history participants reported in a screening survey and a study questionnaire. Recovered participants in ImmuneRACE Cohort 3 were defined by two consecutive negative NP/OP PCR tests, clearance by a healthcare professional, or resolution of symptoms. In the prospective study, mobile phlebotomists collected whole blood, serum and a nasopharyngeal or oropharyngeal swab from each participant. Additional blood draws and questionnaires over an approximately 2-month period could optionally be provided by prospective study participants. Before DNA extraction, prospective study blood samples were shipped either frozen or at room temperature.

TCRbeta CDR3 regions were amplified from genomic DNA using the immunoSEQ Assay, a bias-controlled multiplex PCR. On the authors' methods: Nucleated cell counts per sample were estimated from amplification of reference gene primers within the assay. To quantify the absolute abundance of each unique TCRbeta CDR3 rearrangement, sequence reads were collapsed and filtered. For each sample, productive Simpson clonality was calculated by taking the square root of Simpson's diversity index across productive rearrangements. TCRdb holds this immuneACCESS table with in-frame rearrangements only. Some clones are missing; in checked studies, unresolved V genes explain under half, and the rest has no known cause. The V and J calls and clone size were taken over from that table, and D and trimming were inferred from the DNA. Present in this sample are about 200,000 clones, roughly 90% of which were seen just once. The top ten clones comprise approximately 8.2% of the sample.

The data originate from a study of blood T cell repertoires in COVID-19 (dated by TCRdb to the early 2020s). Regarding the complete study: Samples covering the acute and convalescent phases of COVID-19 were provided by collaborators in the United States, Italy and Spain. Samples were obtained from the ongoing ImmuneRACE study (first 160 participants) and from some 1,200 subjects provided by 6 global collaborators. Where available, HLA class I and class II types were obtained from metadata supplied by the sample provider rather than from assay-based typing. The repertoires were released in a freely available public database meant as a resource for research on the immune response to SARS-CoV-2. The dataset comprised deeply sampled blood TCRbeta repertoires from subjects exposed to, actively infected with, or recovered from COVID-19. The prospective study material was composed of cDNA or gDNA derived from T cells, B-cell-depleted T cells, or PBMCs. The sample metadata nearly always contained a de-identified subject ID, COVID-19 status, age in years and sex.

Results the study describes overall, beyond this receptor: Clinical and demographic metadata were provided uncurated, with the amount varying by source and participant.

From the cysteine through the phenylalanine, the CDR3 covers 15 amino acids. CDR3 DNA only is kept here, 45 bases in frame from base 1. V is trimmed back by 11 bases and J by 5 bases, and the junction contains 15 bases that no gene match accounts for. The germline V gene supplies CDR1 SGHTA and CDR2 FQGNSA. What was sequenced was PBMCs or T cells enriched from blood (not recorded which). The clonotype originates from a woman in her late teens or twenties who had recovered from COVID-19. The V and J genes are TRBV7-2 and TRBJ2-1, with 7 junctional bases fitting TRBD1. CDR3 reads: CAARKRGLMNNEQFF. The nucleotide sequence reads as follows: TGTGCCGCTAGAAAGAGGGGGCTAATGAACAATGAGCAGTTCTTC.